What follows is one TCR beta chain and its context. Its specific antigen is unknown. The sample holds no much larger clone one base away, and base qualities are not on file. This entry belongs to a study of shared clonotypes between healthy human individuals (dated by TCRdb to about 2020). Some background on the complete study: Three men and two women, aged 18 to 49 years, made up the cohort. For each donor, CD4 naive and CD4 memory were each given three plates, CD8 naive was given two plates, and CD8 memory was given one plate. Per donor, leukapheresis produced somewhere between about 0.9 and 9.5 billion PBMCs. To increase sequencing depth and limit assay-specific biases, different laboratories used diverse techniques to prepare libraries and sequence TCR repertoires. Blood TCR repertoires of roughly five healthy adults were deeply sequenced to estimate repertoire size and the extent of clonotype sharing between individuals.

Here is what the overall study found, with its caveats: Only blood was sampled, and tissue TCR repertoires likely differ from those in blood. Larger estimated clonotype richness was generally found for naive subsets than for memory subsets. Incomplete sequencing was indicated by rarefaction of sorted-subset datasets, despite the large sequencing depth. Compared with non-shared clonotypes, clonotypes shared by all four sorted-subset donors had higher generation probabilities. Because the study included only a small number of donors, the genetic and exposure-history diversity represented was limited. Based on pairwise subsampling, the degree of clonotype sharing among donors was expected to be affected by sequencing depth. Sharing across several donors was observed for about 5% of naive CD4, over 3% of naive CD8, about 2.3% of memory CD4, and 0.4% of memory CD8 clonotypes.

CDR1 MNHNS and CDR2 SASEGT were looked up in the germline V gene. The CDR3 sequence holds 15 residues, the cysteine and phenylalanine included. The sequence is cut down to CDR3 DNA, 45 bases in frame from base 1. Trimming costs V 1 base and J 7 bases, and their ends lie 17 bases apart. CD8 naive samples were obtained by positive selection for CCR7 among CD45RO-negative cells, yielding a CD45RA+CCR7+ population from which TemRA cells were excluded. Donors were healthy HIV-negative adults with no recently reported acute infections or vaccinations. All donors were Caucasian adults living in Nashville, Tennessee, USA. Blood was obtained by leukapheresis, after which PBMCs were separated by Ficoll-Histopaque density gradient centrifugation and cryopreserved in liquid nitrogen vapor phase. Analytical flow cytometry was used to check the purity and quantity of each magnetically sorted T cell population. Genomic DNA was isolated from each sorted fraction and quantified by UV absorbance on a Nanodrop 2000c.

TCR CDR3 regions were amplified from genomic DNA by multiplex PCR using the deep immunoSEQ assay. Extracted genomic DNA from each cell subset was spread evenly across all wells of several immunoSEQ 96-well plates, with each plate serving as a replicate. For sorted subsets, roughly 200 ng of genomic DNA, equivalent to around 29,000 T cell genomes, went into each replicate PCR. Purified libraries were quantified with a Qubit 3.0 fluorometer, sized on a Bioanalyzer 2100, and re-quantified with the KAPA Library Quantification kit. Each immunoSEQ 96-well plate was sequenced on its own single-read 150-cycle Illumina NextSeq 550 flow cell. On the study's bioinformatics: The immunoSEQ output contained only junctional sequences without quality scores, so filtering could not match that applied to full-length reads. To assign V/J genes and CDR3, sequences were annotated using PyIR, a Python wrapper for IgBLAST v1.9, with IMGT germline references. Any read was removed if the V/J assignment was weak (E-value above 1e-6), the CDR3 was missing, or the read contained stop codons, out-of-frame junctions, or ambiguous translated residues. V3J clonotypes were defined by identical inferred V gene, J gene, and CDR3 amino acid sequence. Percentage overlap between repertoires was calculated by dividing the number of shared unique clonotypes by the size of the smaller repertoire. Repertoire richness was assessed with RTK rarefaction, the Chao1 estimator, and Recon v2.1 estimates of unobserved clonotypes. Generation probabilities were computed with OLGA for all TCRbeta clonotypes obtained by the gDNA method from four donors. What TCRdb holds here is the immuneACCESS table cut down to in-frame rearrangements. Part of the clones is not present; checked against another copy, under half of the missing clones reflect an unresolved V gene, and the others are unexplained. V, J and clone size are those of that table, while D and trimming were read from the DNA. The table for this sample lists around 2,000,000 clones; about 92% of them were counted only once. The ten most abundant clones make up approximately 1.7% of the sample.

Material: naive CD8+ T cells from PBMCs. In light of the paper, this sample's cell subset or site label describes: CD45RA+CCR7+. The sequence is built from TRBV6-1 and TRBJ2-7; the D gene cannot be resolved reliably. This TCR was recovered from a man between 18 and 35 years old in good health. Some clones in this sample may be carry-over from other donors' samples. The bases are TGTGCCAGCAGTGAAGACCGGGCCGCCCTGGGGGAGCAGTACTTC. This gives the protein CASSEDRAALGEQYF.